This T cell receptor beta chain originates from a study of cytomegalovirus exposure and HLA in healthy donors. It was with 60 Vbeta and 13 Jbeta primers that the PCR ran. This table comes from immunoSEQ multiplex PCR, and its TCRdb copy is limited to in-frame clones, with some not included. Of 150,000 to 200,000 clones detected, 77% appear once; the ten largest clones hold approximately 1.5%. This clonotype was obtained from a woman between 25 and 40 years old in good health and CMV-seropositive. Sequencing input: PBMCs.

The CDR3 protein is CASSYSDPDTDTQYF. CDR3 nucleotide sequence: TGTGCCAGCAGTTACTCTGATCCAGACACAGATACGCAGTATTTT. V usage is TRBV6-5 and J usage is TRBJ2-3; no firm D call. The ends were cut back, 0 bases at V and 2 bases at J, with 9 bases in the middle. CDR1 and CDR2 (germline): MNHEY, SVGAGI. The CDR3 length is 15 residues.